One sample yielded the 14 T cell receptor beta chains listed below, sequenced in a study of T cell repertoires in cytomegalovirus infection. TCRdb reprocessed the reads with MiXCR, giving one entry per CDR3 protein. Of 250,000 to 300,000 distinct CDR3 sequences listed, about 26% are singletons. The sample was PBMCs. Receptor source: a human donor in good health (CMV status not recorded). Some clones in this sample may be carry-over from other donors' samples.

This clonotype was recorded a few times. The rearrangement links TRBV18 to TRBJ1-1; possible D gene TRBD1, 6 bases. Trimming stripped 3 bases from V and 1 base from J, with 12 bases between. CDR3 length: 15 amino acids. CDR1 KGHSH and CDR2 LQKENI come from the germline V gene. Here the CDR3 DNA reads TGTGCCAGCTCACCCCCCATGGGGGCGAACACTGAAGCTTTCTTT. This gives the protein CASSPPMGANTEAFF.

The V and J genes are TRBV30 and TRBJ2-7; possibly TRBD1 or TRBD2 for D (5 bases each). The CDR3 covers 15 residues. CDR1 is GTSNPN and CDR2 is SVGIG in the germline V gene (reference sequence). Trimming shortened V by 0 bases and J by 3 bases, and 15 bases separated the two germline ends. The CDR3 sequence: CAWSVRGELFYEQYF. CDR3 in DNA: TGTGCCTGGAGTGTACGAGGGGAGTTGTTCTACGAGCAGTACTTC.

This clonotype was seen a handful of times. V and J are TRBV7-2 and TRBJ1-1, with 7 positions matching TRBD1. This CDR3 region has 15 residues. Germline CDR1 SGHTA, CDR2 FQGNSA. The ends lost 5 bases at V and 1 base at J; junction bases unmatched: 7. Here the CDR3 DNA reads TGTGCCAGCAGCGCCCGACAGGGAACGAACACTGAAGCTTTCTTT. Translation gives CASSARQGTNTEAFF.

This clonotype appeared a few times. V gene TRBV29-1 combines with J gene TRBJ2-3; D not resolved. Germline V gene sequence: CDR1 SQVTM, CDR2 ANQGSEA. This CDR3 contains 12 residues. With 3 bases removed from V and 5 bases from J, the gap between germline ends came to 9 bases. The chain's CDR3 is CSVDHTRDTQYF. The CDR3 DNA follows: TGCAGCGTTGATCACACCCGAGATACGCAGTATTTT.

This clonotype has a handful of counts. The CDR3 sequence is CASDSGLSYNEQFF. CDR3 nucleotides: TGTGCCAGCGACTCCGGGCTCTCCTACAATGAGCAGTTCTTC. The chain joins TRBV12-3 or TRBV12-4 to TRBJ2-1, with D unresolved. V was pared by 8 bases and J by 0 bases, with 11 bases between. The CDR3 length is 14 residues.

This clonotype showed up many times. The chain has TRBV7-9 and TRBJ2-1; D not certain. Trimming shortened V by 1 base and J by 6 bases, and 7 bases separated the two germline ends. The CDR3 is 13 residues long. Germline loops: CDR1 SEHNR, CDR2 FQNEAQ (reference sequence). DNA for the CDR3: TGTGCCAGCAGCTTAGGTTTGTCCAATGAGCAGTTCTTC. Amino acid sequence: CASSLGLSNEQFF.

A word on this clonotype: Mismatch with germline at one junction end may stem from a read error. This chain joins TRBV11-2 and TRBJ1-1; possible D gene TRBD1, 6 bases. Germline values: CDR1 SGHAT, CDR2 FQNNGV. The length of the CDR3 is 15 residues. The CDR3 here is CASSLRGGTNTEAFF. CDR3 sequence (DNA): TGTGCCAGCAGCTTACGGGGGGGCACGAACACTGAGGCTTTCTTT.

This clonotype appeared a few times. V and J are TRBV5-1 and TRBJ2-1; TRBD2 matches at 10 bases. The CDR3 consists of 15 residues. The germline gives CDR1 SGHRS, CDR2 YFSETQ. With V trimmed by 4 bases and J by 1 base, 2 bases remained unmatched. The CDR3 DNA sequence: TGCGCCAGCAGCGCAGCGGGAGGGTCCTACAATGAGCAGTTCTTC. Its protein is CASSAAGGSYNEQFF.

This clonotype was found a few times. V and J are TRBV28 and TRBJ2-7; D is ambiguous. Germline values: CDR1 MDHEN, CDR2 SYDVKM. The CDR3 runs to 10 residues. The V gene lost 6 bases and the J gene lost 7 bases, with 7 bases spanning the gap. The CDR3 loop is CASSRREQYF. The CDR3 DNA reads TGTGCCAGCAGCAGAAGGGAGCAGTACTTC.

This chain joins TRBV10-3 and TRBJ2-1; no reliable D call. The CDR3 runs to 12 residues. From germline, CDR1 is ENHRY and CDR2 SYGVKD. Trimming cost V 4 bases and J 8 bases, with 9 bases left between them. CDR3 DNA: TGTGCCATCAGTGTAAGTTTGCATGAGCAGTTCTTC. Protein: CAISVSLHEQFF.

This clonotype was detected many times. This chain links TRBV11-2 with TRBJ2-5; D is unclear. The CDR3 extends over 14 amino acids. Germline V gives CDR1 SGHAT, CDR2 FQNNGV. V gave up 1 base and J gave up 5 bases, with 11 bases separating them. In DNA form, the CDR3 reads TGTGCCAGCAGCTTAGGGGCCAGTCGGGAGACCCAGTACTTC. Translated, it gives CASSLGASRETQYF.

This clonotype was observed at least ten times. J is TRBJ2-1 and V is TRBV11-3; 9 bases fit TRBD1. This CDR3 contains 13 residues. Germline values: CDR1 SGHNT, CDR2 YENEEA. The V gene end was trimmed by 8 bases and the J gene end by 2 bases; junction bases not matched to a gene: 1. This CDR3 reads CASGTGPYNEQFF. The CDR3 bases are TGTGCCAGCGGGACAGGGCCCTACAATGAGCAGTTCTTC.

This rearrangement joins TRBV6-2 or TRBV6-3 to TRBJ2-7, with TRBD2 identical over 9 bases. The CDR3 consists of 14 residues. Germline V CDR1 and CDR2: MNHEY, SVGEGT. With V trimmed by 6 bases and J by 0 bases, 3 bases remained unmatched. CDR3 DNA sequence: TGTGCCAGCAGCAAGCGGGAGGTCTCCTACGAGCAGTACTTC. It specifies CASSKREVSYEQYF.

This clonotype came up a few times. This rearrangement joins TRBV28 to TRBJ2-4; D gene uncertain. V was clipped by 3 bases and J by 0 bases, with 6 bases between them. CDR1 and CDR2 from the germline V gene are MDHEN and SYDVKM. The length of the CDR3 is 14 residues. CDR3 in DNA: TGTGCCAGCAGTTTCGTTGTAGCCAAAAACATTCAGTACTTC. This gives the protein CASSFVVAKNIQYF.